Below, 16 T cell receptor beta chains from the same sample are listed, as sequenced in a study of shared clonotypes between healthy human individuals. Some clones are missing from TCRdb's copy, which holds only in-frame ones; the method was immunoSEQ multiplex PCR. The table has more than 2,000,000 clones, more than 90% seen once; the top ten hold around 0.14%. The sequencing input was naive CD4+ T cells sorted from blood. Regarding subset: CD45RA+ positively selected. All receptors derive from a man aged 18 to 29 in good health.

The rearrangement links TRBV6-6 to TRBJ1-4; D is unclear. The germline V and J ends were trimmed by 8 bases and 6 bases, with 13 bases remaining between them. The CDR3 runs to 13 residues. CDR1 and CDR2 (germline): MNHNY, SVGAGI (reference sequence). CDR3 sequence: CASRILMDEKLFF. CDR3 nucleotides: TGTGCCAGCCGTATACTCATGGATGAAAAACTGTTTTTT.

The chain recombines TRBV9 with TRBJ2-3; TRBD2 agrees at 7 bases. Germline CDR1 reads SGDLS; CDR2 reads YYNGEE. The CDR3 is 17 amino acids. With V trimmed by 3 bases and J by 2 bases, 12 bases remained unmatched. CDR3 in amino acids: CASSAYAGLDHTDTQYF. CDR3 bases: TGTGCCAGCAGCGCGTACGCCGGACTAGACCACACAGATACGCAGTATTTT.

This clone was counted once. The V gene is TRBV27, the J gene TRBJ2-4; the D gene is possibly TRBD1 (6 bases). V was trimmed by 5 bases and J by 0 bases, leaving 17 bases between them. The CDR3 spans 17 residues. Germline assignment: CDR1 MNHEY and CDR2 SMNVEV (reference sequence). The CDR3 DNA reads TGTGCCAGCAGTGCTAGGACAGAGAGTTTAGCCAAAAACATTCAGTACTTC. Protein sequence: CASSARTESLAKNIQYF.

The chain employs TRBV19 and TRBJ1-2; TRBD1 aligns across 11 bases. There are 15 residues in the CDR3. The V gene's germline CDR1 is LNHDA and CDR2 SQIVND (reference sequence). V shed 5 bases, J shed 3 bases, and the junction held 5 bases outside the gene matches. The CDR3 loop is CASSASGQGDYGYTF. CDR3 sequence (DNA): TGTGCCAGTAGTGCCTCGGGACAGGGGGACTATGGCTACACCTTC.

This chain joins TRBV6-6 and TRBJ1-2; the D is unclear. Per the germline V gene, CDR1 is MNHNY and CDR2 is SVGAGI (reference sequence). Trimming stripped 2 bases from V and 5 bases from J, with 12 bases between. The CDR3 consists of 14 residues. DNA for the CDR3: TGTGCCAGCAGTTACGAAGCACAGTCATATGGCTACACCTTC. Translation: CASSYEAQSYGYTF.

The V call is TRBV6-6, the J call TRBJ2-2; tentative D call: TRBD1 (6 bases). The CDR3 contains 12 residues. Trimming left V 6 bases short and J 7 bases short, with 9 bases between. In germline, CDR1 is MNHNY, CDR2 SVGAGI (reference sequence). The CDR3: CASRQGFGELFF. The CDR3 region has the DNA TGTGCCAGCAGACAGGGTTTCGGGGAGCTGTTTTTT.

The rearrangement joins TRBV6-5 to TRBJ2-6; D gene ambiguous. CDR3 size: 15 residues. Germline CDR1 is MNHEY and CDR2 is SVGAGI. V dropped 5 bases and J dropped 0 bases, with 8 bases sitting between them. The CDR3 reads CASSLPRSGANVLTF. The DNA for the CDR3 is TGTGCCAGCAGTCTACCCCGCTCTGGGGCCAACGTCCTGACTTTC.

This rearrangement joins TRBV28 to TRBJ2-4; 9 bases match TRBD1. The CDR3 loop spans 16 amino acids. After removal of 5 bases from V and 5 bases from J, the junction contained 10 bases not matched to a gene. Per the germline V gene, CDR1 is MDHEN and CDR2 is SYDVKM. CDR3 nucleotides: TGTGCCAGCAGTGAGGGGACAGGGCTAGCGCAAAACATTCAGTACTTC. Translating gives CASSEGTGLAQNIQYF. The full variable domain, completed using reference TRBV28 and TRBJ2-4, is DVKVTQSSRYLVKRTGEKVFLECVQDMDHENMFWYRQDPGLGLRLIYFSYDVKMKEKGDIPEGYSVSREKKERFSLILESASTNQTSMYLCASSEGTGLAQNIQYFGAGTRLSVL.

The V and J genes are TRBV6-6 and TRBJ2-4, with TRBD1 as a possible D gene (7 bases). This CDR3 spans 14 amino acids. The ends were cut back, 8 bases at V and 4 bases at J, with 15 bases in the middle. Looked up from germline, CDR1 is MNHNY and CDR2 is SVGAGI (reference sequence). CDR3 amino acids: CASRPGGSKNIQYF. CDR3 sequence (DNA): TGTGCCAGCCGGCCAGGGGGGTCTAAAAACATTCAGTACTTC.

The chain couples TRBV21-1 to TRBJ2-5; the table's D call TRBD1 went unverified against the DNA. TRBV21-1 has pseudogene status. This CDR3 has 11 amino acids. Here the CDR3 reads CASSSQIAQYF. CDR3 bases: TGTGCCAGCAGCTCCCAAATTGCCCAGTACTTC.

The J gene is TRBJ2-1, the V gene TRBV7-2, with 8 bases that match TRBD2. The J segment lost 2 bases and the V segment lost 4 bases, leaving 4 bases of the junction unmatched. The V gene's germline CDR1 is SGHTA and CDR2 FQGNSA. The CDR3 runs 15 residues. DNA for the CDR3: TGTGCCAGCAGCTCCGGGACTAGGCCCTACAATGAGCAGTTCTTC. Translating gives CASSSGTRPYNEQFF.

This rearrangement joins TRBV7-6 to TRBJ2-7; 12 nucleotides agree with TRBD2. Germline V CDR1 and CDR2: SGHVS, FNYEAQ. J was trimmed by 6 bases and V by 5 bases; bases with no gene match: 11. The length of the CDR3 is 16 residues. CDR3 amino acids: CASSPTATSGGTEQYF. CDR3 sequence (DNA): TGTGCCAGCAGCCCCACGGCGACTAGCGGGGGCACCGAGCAGTACTTC.

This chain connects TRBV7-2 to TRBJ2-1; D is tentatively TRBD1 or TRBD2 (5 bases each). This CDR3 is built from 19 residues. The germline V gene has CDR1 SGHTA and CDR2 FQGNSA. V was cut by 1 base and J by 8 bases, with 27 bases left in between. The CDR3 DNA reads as TGTGCCAGCAGCTTAGGGGGGTTTGGTGCGGAACTCCCTCGGGATGAGCAGTTCTTC. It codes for CASSLGGFGAELPRDEQFF.

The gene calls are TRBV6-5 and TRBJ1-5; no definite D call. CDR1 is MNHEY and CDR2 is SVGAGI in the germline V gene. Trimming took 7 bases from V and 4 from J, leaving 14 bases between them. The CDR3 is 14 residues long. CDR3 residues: CASNGLNQNQPQHF. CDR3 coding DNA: TGTGCCAGCAACGGACTGAATCAGAATCAGCCCCAGCATTTT.

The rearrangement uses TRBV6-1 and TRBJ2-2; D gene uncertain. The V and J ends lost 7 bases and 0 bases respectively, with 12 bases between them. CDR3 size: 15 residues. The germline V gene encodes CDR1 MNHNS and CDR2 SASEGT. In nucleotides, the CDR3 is TGTGCCAGCAAGAGGAACGGACCGAACACCGGGGAGCTGTTTTTT. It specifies CASKRNGPNTGELFF.

Written as DNA, the CDR3 is TGTGCCATCAGTGTTGCGGAGAACTACGAGCAGTACTTC. Translating gives CAISVAENYEQYF. The chain has TRBV10-3 and TRBJ2-7; no clear D. CDR3 size: 13 residues. V was pared by 4 bases and J by 3 bases, with 10 bases between. CDR1 and CDR2 (germline): ENHRY, SYGVKD.